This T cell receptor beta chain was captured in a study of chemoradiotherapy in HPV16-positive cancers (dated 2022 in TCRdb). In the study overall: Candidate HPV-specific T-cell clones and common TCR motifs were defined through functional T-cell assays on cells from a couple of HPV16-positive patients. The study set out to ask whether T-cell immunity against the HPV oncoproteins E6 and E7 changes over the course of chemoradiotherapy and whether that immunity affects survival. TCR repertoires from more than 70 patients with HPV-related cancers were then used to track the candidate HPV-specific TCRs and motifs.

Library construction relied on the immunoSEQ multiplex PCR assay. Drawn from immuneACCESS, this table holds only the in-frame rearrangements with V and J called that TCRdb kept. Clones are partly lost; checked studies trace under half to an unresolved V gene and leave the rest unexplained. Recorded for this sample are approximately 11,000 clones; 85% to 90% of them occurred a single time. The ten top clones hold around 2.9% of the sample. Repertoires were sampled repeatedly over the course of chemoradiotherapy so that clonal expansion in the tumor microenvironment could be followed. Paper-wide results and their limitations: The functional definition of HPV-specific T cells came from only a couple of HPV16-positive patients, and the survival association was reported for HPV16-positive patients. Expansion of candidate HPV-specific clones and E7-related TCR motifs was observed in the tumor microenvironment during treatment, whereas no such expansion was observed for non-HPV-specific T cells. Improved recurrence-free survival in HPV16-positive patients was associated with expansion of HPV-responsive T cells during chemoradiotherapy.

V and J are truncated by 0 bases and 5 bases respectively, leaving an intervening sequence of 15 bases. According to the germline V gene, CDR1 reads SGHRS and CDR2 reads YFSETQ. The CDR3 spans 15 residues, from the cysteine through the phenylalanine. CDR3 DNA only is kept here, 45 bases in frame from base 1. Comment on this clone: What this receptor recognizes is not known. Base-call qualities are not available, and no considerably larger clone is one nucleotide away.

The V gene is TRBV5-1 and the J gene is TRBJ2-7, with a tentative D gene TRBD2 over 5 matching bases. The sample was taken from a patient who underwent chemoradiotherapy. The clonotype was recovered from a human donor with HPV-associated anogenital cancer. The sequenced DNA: TGCGCCAGCAGCTTGGTTAGTTTCGGGGTCGACGAGCAGTACTTC. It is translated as CASSLVSFGVDEQYF. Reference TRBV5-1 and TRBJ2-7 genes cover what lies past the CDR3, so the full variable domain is KAGVTQTPRYLIKTRGQQVTLSCSPISGHRSVSWYQQTPGQGLQFLFEYFSETQRNKGNFPGRFSGRQFSNSRSEMNVSTLELGDSALYLCASSLVSFGVDEQYFGPGTRLTVT.